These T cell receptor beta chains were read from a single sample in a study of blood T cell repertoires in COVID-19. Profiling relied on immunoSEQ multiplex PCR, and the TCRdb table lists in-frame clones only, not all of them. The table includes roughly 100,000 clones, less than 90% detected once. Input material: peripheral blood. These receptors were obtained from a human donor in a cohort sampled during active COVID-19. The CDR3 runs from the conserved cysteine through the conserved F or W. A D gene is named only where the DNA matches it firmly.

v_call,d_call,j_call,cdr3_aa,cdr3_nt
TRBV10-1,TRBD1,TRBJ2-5,CASSESGTGTIQETQYF,TGCGCCAGCAGTGAGTCTGGGACAGGGACAATCCAAGAGACCCAGTACTTC
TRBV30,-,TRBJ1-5,CAWTTGLPNQPQHF,TGTGCCTGGACTACAGGTTTACCCAATCAGCCCCAGCATTTT
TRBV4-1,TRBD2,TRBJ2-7,CASSQELAVSYEQYF,TGCGCCAGCAGCCAAGAACTAGCGGTCTCCTACGAGCAGTACTTC
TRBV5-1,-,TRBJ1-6,CASSSGGYSPLHF,TGCGCCAGCAGTTCCGGGGGATATTCACCCCTCCACTTT
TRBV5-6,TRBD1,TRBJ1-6,CASSHDRANSPLHF,TGTGCCAGCAGCCACGACAGGGCGAATTCACCCCTCCACTTT
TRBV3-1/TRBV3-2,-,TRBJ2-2,CASSPSEVRVGTGELFF,TGTGCCAGCAGCCCAAGTGAGGTCAGGGTCGGCACCGGGGAGCTGTTTTTT
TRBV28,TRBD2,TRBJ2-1,CASSMLAGVNEQFF,TGTGCCAGCAGTATGCTAGCGGGAGTTAATGAGCAGTTCTTC
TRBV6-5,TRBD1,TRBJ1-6,CASSYGTANNSPLHF,TGTGCCAGCAGTTACGGGACAGCTAATAATTCACCCCTCCACTTT
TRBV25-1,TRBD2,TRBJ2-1,CASKGTSANNEQFF,TGTGCCAGCAAAGGGACTAGCGCTAACAATGAGCAGTTCTTC
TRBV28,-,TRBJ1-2,CASSVLKVGRTINYGYTF,TGTGCCAGCAGTGTGTTGAAAGTAGGGAGAACAATTAACTATGGCTACACCTTC
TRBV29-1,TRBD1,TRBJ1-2,CSVRRGGQGEGYTF,TGCAGCGTCCGAAGGGGGGGACAGGGCGAGGGCTACACCTTC
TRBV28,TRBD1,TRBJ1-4,CASRGTGVATNEKLFF,TGTGCCAGCAGGGGGACAGGGGTTGCAACTAATGAAAAACTGTTTTTT
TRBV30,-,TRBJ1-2,CAWKKGLAEGYTF,TGTGCCTGGAAGAAGGGGCTGGCGGAGGGCTACACCTTC
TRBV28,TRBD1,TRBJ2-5,CASSPRDRIQETQYF,TGTGCCAGCAGTCCCCGGGACAGGATCCAAGAGACCCAGTACTTC
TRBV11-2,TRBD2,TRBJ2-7,CASSPPGLAGVGEQYF,TGTGCCAGCAGCCCTCCGGGACTAGCGGGAGTCGGGGAGCAGTACTTC
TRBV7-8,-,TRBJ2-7,CASSLVLDSRGHF,TGTGCCAGCAGCCTAGTGCTCGACTCCCGAGGGCACTTC
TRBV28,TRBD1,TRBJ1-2,CASSHDRGPYGYTF,TGTGCCAGCAGTCACGACAGGGGGCCCTATGGCTACACCTTC
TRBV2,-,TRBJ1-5,CASCGGTSQPQHF,TGTGCCAGCTGCGGGGGGACTTCTCAGCCCCAGCATTTT
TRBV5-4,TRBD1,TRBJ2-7,CASSLQGARKYF,TGTGCCAGCAGCTTACAGGGGGCGCGAAAGTACTTC
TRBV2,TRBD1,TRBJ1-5,CASNDRENQPQHF,TGTGCCAGCAACGACAGGGAGAATCAGCCCCAGCATTTT
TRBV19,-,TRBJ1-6,CASSPPTGRNSPLHF,TGTGCCAGTAGCCCACCGACAGGAAGAAATTCACCCCTCCACTTT
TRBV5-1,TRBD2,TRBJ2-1,CASSQSSLAGGYNEQFF,TGCGCCAGCAGCCAAAGTTCACTAGCGGGAGGTTATAATGAGCAGTTCTTC
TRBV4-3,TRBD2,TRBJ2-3,CASSQGGSGGTDTQYF,TGCGCCAGCAGCCAAGGAGGTAGCGGGGGCACAGATACGCAGTATTTT
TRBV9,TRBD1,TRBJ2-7,CASSVEPGTGYEQYF,TGTGCCAGCAGCGTTGAACCCGGGACAGGATACGAGCAGTACTTC
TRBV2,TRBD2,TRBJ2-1,CASSQEGLAANEQFF,TGTGCCAGCAGTCAGGAAGGACTAGCCGCCAACGAGCAGTTCTTC
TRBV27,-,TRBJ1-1,CASSLMWTPNTEAFF,TGTGCCAGCAGTTTAATGTGGACACCGAACACTGAAGCTTTCTTT
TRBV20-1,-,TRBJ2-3,CSASQASTDTQYF,TGCAGTGCTAGTCAGGCTAGCACAGATACGCAGTATTTT
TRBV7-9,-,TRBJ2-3,CATEGQRAADTQYF,TGTGCCACCGAGGGGCAGCGGGCCGCAGATACGCAGTATTTT
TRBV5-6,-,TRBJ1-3,CASSLRGTGNTIYF,TGTGCCAGCAGCTTACGAGGGACTGGAAACACCATATATTTT
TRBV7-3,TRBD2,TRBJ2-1,CASSLKPLSSGVLYEQFF,TGTGCCAGCAGCCTCAAACCACTTTCTAGCGGGGTACTCTATGAGCAGTTCTTC